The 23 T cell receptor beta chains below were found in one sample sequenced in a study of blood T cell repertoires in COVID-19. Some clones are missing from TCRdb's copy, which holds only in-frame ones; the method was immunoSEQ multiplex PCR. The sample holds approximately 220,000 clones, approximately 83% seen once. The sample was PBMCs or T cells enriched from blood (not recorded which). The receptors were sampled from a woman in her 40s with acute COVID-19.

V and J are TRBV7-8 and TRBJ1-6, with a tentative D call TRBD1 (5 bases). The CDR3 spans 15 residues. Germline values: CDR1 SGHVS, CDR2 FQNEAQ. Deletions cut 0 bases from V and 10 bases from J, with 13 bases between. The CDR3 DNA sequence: TGTGCCAGCAGCTTAGCCGGGGCTCGGGGGTCACCCCTCCACTTT. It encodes CASSLAGARGSPLHF.

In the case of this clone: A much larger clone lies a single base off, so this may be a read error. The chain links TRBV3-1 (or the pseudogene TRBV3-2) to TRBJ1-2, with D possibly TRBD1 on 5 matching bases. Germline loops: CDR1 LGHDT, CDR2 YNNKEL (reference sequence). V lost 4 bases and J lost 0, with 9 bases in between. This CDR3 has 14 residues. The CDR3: CASSPRGANYGYTF. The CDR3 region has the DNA TGTGCCAGCAGCCCCCGGGGGGCTAACTATGGCTACACCTTC.

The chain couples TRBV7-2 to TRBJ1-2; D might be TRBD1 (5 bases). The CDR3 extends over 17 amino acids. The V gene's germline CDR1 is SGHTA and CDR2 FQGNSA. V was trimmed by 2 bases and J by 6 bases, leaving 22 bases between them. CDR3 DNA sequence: TGTGCCAGCAGCTTAAGAGGTGGGGGGAGTCGGTCCCATGGCTACACCTTC. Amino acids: CASSLRGGGSRSHGYTF.

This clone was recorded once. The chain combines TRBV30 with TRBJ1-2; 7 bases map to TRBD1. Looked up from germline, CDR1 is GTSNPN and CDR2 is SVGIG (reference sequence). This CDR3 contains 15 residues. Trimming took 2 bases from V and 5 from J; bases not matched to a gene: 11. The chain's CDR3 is CAWSLNSGQWYGYTF. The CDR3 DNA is TGTGCCTGGAGTCTGAACTCGGGACAGTGGTATGGCTACACCTTC.

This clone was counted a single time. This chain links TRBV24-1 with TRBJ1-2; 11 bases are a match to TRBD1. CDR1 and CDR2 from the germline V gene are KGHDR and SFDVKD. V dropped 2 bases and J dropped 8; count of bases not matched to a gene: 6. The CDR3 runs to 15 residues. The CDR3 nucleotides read TGTGCCACCAGTGATTCCGGGACAGGGGGTTACGGCTACACCTTC. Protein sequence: CATSDSGTGGYGYTF.

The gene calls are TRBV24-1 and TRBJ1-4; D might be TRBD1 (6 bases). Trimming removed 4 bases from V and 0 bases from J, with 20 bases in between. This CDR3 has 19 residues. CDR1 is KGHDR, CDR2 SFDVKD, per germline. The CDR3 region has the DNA TGTGCCACCAGTGACTCCACTCCCAGTGGGGGCCCAACTAATGAAAAACTGTTTTTT. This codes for CATSDSTPSGGPTNEKLFF.

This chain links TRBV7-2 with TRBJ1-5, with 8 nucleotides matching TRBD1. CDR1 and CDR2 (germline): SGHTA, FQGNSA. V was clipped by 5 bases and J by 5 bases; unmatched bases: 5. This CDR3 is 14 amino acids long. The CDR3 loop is CASSADRGDQPQHF. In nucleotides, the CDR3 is TGTGCCAGCAGCGCCGACAGGGGCGATCAGCCCCAGCATTTT. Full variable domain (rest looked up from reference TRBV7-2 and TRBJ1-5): GAGVSQSPSNKVTEKGKDVELRCDPISGHTALYWYRQSLGQGLEFLIYFQGNSAPDKSGLPSDRFSAERTGGSVSTLTIQRTQQEDSAVYLCASSADRGDQPQHFGDGTRLSIL.

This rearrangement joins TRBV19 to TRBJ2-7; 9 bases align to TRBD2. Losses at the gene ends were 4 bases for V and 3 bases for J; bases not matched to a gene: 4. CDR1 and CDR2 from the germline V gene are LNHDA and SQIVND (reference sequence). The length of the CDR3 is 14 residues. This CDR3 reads CASSTRAGGYEQYF. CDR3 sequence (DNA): TGTGCCAGTAGTACCCGAGCGGGGGGCTACGAGCAGTACTTC.

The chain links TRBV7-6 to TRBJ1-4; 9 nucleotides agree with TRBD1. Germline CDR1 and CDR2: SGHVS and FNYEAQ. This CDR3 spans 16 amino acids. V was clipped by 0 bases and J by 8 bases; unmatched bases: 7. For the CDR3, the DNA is TGTGCCAGCAGCTTAGCATCGGGACAGGGAGACGAAAAACTGTTTTTT. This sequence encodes CASSLASGQGDEKLFF.

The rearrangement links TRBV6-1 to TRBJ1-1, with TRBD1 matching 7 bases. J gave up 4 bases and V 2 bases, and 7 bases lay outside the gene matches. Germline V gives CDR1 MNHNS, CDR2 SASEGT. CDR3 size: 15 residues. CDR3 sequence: CASSELLTGSTEAFF. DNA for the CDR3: TGTGCCAGCAGTGAATTGTTGACAGGGAGCACTGAAGCTTTCTTT.

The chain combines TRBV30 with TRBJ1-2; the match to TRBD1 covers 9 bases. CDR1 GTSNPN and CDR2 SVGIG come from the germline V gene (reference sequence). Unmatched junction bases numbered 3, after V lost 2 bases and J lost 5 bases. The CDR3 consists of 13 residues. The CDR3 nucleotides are TGTGCCTGGAGTACAGGGGGCGGGTATGGCTACACCTTC. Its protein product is CAWSTGGGYGYTF.

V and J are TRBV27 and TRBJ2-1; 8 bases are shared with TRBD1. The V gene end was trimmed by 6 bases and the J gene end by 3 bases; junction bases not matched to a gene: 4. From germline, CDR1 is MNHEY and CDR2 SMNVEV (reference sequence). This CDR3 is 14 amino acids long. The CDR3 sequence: CASSRTGFYNEQFF. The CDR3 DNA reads TGTGCCAGCAGCCGGACAGGGTTCTACAATGAGCAGTTCTTC.

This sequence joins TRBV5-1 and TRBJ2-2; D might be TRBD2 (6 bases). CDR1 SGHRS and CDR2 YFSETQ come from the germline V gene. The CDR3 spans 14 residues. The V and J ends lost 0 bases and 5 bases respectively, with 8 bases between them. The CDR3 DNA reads TGCGCCAGCAGCTTGGTGGCGGGGACCGGGGAGCTGTTTTTT. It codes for CASSLVAGTGELFF.

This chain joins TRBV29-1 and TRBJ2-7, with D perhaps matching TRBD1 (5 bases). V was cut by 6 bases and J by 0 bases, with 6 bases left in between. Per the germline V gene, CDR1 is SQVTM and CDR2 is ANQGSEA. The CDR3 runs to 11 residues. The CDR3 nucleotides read TGCAGCGTGGGGCCCTCCTACGAGCAGTACTTC. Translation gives CSVGPSYEQYF.

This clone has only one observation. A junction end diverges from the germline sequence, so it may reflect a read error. Here the CDR3 DNA reads TGCGCCAGCAGTCGGGACAGTCCCGAGGCTGGTAACACCATATATTTT. Translation gives CASSRDSPEAGNTIYF. This chain connects TRBV5-1 to TRBJ1-3; 7 positions agree with TRBD1. The CDR3 sequence is 16 residues long. The V gene's germline CDR1 is SGHRS and CDR2 YFSETQ. The full variable domain, its missing parts supplied by reference TRBV5-1 and TRBJ1-3, is KAGVTQTPRYLIKTRGQQVTLSCSPISGHRSVSWYQQTPGQGLQFLFEYFSETQRNKGNFPGRFSGRQFSNSRSEMNVSTLELGDSALYLCASSRDSPEAGNTIYFGEGSWLTVV.

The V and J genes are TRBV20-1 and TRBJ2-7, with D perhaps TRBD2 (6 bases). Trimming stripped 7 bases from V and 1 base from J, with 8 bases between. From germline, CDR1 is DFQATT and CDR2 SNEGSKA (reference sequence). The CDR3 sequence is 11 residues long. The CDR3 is CSGDLSYEQYF. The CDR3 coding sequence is TGCAGTGGGGACTTGTCCTACGAGCAGTACTTC.

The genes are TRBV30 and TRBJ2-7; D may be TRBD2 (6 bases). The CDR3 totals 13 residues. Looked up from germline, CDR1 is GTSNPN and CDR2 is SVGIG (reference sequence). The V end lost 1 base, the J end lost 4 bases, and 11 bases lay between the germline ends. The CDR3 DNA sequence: TGTGCCTGGAGTGCGGGAGTGTCGTACGAGCAGTACTTC. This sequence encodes CAWSAGVSYEQYF. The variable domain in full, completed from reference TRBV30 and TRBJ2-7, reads SQTIHQWPATLVQPVGSPLSLECTVEGTSNPNLYWYRQAAGRGLQLLFYSVGIGQISSEVPQNLSASRPQDRQFILSSKKLLLSDSGFYLCAWSAGVSYEQYFGPGTRLTVT.

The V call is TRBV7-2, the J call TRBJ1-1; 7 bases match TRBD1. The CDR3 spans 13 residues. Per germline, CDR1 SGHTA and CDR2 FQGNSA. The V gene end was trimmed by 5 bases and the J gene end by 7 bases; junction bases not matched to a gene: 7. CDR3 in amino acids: CASSHDRALEAFF. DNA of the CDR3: TGTGCCAGCAGCCATGACAGGGCCCTTGAAGCTTTCTTT.

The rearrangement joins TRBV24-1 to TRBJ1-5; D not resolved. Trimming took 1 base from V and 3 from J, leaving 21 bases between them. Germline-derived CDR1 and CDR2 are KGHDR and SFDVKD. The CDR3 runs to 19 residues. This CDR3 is CATSDFPDPSDTFNQPQHF. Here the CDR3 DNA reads TGTGCCACCAGTGATTTCCCCGATCCATCTGACACCTTCAATCAGCCCCAGCATTTT.

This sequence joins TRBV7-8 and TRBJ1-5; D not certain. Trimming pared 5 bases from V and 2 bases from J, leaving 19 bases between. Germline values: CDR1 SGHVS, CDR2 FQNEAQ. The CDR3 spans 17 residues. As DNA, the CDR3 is TGTGCCAGCAGCGGTATTCTGGTCCCCGGAGGCAATCAGCCCCAGCATTTT. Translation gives CASSGILVPGGNQPQHF.

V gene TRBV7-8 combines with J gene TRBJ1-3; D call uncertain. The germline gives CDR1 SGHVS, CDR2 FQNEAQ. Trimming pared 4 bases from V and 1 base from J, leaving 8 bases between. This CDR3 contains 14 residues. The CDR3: CASSSRGSGNTIYF. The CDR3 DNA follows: TGTGCCAGCAGCTCTCGGGGTTCTGGAAACACCATATATTTT. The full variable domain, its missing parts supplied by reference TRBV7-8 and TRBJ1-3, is GAGVSQSPRYKVAKRGQDVALRCDPISGHVSLFWYQQALGQGPEFLTYFQNEAQLDKSGLPSDRFFAERPEGSVSTLKIQRTQQEDSAVYLCASSSRGSGNTIYFGEGSWLTVV.

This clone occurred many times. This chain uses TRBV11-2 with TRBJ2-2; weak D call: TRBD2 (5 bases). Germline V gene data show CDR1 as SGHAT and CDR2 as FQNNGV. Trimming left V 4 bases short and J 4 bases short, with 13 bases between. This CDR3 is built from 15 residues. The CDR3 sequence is CASSYKTGFTGELFF. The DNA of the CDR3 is TGTGCCAGCAGCTATAAAACGGGATTCACCGGGGAGCTGTTTTTT.

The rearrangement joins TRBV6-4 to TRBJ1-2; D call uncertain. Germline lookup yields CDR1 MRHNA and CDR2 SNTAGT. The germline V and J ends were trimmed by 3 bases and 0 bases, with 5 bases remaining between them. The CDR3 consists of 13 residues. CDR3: CASSEEPNYGYTF. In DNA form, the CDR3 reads TGTGCCAGCAGTGAGGAGCCTAACTATGGCTACACCTTC.